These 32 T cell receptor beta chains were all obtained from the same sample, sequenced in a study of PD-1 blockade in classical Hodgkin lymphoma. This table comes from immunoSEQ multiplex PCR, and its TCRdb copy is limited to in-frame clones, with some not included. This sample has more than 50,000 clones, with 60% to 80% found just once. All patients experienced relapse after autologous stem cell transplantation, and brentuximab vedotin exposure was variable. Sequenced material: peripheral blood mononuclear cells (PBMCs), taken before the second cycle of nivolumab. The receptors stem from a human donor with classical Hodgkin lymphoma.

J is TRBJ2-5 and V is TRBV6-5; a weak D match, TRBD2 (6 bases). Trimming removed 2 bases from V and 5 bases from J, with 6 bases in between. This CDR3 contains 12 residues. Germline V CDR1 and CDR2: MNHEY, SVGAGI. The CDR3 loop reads CASSYRGETQYF. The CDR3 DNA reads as TGTGCCAGCAGTTACCGGGGGGAGACCCAGTACTTC.

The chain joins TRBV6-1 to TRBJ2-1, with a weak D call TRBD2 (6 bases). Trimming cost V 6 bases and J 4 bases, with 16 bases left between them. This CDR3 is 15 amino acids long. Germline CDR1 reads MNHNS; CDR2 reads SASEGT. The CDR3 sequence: CASSQQGDWYNEQFF. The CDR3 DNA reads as TGTGCCAGCAGCCAACAAGGGGACTGGTACAATGAGCAGTTCTTC.

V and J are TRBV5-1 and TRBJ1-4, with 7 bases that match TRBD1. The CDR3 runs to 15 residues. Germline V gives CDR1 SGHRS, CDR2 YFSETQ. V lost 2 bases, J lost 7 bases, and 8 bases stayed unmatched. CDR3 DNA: TGCGCCAGCAGCTTACGCCAGGGGGAGAGTGAAAAACTGTTTTTT. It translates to CASSLRQGESEKLFF.

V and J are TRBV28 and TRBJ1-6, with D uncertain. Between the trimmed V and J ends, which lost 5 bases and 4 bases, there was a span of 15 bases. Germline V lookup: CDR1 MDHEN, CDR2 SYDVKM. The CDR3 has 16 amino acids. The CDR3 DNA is TGTGCCAGCAGTCTCCTCTTAGTTGGGTATAATTCACCCCTCCACTTT. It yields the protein CASSLLLVGYNSPLHF.

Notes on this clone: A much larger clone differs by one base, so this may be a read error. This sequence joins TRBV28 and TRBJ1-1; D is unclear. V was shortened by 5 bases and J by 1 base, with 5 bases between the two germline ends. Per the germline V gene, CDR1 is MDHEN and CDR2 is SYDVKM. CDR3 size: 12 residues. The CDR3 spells CASSLTNTEAFF. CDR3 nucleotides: TGTGCCAGCAGTCTAACGAACACTGAAGCTTTCTTT.

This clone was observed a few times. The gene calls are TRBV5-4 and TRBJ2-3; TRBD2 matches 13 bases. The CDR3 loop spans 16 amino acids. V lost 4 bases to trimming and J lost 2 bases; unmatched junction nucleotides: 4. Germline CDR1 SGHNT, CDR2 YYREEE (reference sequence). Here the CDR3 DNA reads TGTGCCAGCAGCCAGGGACTAGCGGGACCCACAGATACGCAGTATTTT. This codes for CASSQGLAGPTDTQYF.

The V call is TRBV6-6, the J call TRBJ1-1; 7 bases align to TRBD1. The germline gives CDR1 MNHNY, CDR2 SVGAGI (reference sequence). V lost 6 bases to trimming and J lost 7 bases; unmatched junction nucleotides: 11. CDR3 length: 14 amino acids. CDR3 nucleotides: TGTGCCAGCAGAGAAGGGACAGCTAACCGTGAAGCTTTCTTT. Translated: CASREGTANREAFF.

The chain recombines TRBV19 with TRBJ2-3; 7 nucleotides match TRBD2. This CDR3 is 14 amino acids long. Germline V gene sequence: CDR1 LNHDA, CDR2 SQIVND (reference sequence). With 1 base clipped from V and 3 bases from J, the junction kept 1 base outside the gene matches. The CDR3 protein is CASSIAGGTDTQYF. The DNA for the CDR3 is TGTGCCAGTAGTATAGCGGGGGGAACAGATACGCAGTATTTT.

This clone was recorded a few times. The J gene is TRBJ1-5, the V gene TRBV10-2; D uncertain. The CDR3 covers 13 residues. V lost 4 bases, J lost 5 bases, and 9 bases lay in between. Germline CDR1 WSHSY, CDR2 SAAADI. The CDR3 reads CASSVSGYQPQHF. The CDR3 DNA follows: TGCGCCAGCAGTGTTTCCGGTTATCAGCCCCAGCATTTT.

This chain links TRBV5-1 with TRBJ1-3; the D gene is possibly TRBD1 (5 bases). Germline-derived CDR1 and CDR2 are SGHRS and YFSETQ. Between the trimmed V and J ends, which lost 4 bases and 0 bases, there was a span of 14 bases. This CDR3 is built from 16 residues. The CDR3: CASSLSDSRSGNTIYF. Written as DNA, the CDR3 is TGCGCCAGCAGCCTCTCCGACAGCCGCTCTGGAAACACCATATATTTT.

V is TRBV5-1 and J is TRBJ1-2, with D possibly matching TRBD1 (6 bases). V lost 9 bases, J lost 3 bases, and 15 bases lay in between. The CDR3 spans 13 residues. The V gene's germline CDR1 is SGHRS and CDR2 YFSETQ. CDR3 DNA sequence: TGCGCCACCCGGGCAGGGGCTGACTATGGCTACACCTTC. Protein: CATRAGADYGYTF.

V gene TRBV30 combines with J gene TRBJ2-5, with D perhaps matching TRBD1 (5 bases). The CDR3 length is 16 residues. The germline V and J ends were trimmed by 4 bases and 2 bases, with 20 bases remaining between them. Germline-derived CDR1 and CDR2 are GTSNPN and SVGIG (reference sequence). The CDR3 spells CAWKVDRVTGQETQYF. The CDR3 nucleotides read TGTGCCTGGAAGGTAGATCGGGTCACAGGACAAGAGACCCAGTACTTC.

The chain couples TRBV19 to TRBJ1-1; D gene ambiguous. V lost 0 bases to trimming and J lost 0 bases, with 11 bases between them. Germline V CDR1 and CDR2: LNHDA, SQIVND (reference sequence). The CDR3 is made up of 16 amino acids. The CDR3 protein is CASSIDPGRLNTEAFF. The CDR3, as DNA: TGTGCCAGTAGTATAGATCCAGGCAGGCTGAACACTGAAGCTTTCTTT.

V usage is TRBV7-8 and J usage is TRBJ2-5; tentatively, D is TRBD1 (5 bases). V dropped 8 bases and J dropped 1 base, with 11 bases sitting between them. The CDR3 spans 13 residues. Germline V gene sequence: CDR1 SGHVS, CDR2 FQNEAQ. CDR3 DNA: TGTGCCAGCGCCAGGGAACTCCAAGAGACCCAGTACTTC. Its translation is CASARELQETQYF.

CDR3 in amino acids: CASSQSGGTYEQYF. For the CDR3, the DNA is TGTGCCAGCAGCCAAAGCGGGGGGACGTACGAGCAGTACTTC. The chain has TRBV14 and TRBJ2-7; 9 nucleotides match TRBD2. V gave up 2 bases and J gave up 4 bases; unmatched junction bases: 3. This CDR3 is built from 14 residues. Per germline, CDR1 SGHDN and CDR2 FVKESK.

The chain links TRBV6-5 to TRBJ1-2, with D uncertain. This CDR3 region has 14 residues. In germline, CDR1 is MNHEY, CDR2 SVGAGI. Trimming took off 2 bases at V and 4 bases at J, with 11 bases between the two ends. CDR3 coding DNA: TGTGCCAGCAGTTACGACGGAGGAGGCTATGGCTACACCTTC. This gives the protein CASSYDGGGYGYTF.

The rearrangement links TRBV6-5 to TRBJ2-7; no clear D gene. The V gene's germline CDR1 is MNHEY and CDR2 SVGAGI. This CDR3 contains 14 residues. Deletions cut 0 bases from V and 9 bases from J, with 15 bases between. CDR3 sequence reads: CASSYSSGGYPQYF. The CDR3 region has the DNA TGTGCCAGCAGTTACTCGTCGGGCGGCTATCCGCAGTACTTC.

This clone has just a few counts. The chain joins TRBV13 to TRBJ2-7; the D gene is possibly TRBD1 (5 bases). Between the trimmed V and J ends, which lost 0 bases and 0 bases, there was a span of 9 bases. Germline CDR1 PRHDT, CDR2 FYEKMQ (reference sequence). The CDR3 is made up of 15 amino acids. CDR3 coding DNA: TGTGCCAGCAGCTTAGGGACAGTTAGCTCCTACGAGCAGTACTTC. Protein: CASSLGTVSSYEQYF. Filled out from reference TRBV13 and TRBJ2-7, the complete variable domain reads AAGVIQSPRHLIKEKRETATLKCYPIPRHDTVYWYQQGPGQDPQFLISFYEKMQSDKGSIPDRFSAQQFSDYHSELNMSSLELGDSALYFCASSLGTVSSYEQYFGPGTRLTVT.

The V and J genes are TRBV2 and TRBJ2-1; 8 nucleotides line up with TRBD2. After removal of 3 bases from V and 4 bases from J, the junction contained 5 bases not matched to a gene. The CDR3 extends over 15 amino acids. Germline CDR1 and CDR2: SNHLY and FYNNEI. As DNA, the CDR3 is TGTGCCAGCAGTGAGCCGACTAGCGCGTACAATGAGCAGTTCTTC. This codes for CASSEPTSAYNEQFF.

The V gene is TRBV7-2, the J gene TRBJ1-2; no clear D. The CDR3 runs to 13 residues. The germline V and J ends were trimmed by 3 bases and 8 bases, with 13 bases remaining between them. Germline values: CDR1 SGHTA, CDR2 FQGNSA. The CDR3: CASSFRADNGYTF. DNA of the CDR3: TGTGCCAGCAGCTTTAGGGCAGACAACGGCTACACCTTC.

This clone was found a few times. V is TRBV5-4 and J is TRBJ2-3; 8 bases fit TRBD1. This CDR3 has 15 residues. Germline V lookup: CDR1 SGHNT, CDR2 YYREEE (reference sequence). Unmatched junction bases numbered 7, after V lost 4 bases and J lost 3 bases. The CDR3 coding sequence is TGTGCCAGCAGCCGGCAGGGGGCTCGGACAGATACGCAGTATTTT. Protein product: CASSRQGARTDTQYF.

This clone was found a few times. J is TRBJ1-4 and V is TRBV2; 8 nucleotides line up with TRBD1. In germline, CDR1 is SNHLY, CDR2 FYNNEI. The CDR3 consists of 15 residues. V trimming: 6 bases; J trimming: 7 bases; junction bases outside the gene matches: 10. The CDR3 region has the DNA TGTGCCAGCAGAATGGACAGGGCCGTGGGTGAAAAACTGTTTTTT. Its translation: CASRMDRAVGEKLFF. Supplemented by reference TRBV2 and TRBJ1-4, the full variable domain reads EPEVTQTPSHQVTQMGQEVILRCVPISNHLYFYWYRQILGQKVEFLVSFYNNEISEKSEIFDDQFSVERPDGSNFTLKIRSTKLEDSAMYFCASRMDRAVGEKLFFGSGTQLSVL.

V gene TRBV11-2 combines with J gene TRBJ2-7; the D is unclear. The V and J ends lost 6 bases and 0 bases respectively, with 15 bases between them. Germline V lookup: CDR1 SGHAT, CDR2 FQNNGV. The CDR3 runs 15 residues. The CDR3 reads CASSSLPGGSYEQYF. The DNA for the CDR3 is TGTGCCAGCAGTTCCCTTCCGGGCGGCTCCTACGAGCAGTACTTC.

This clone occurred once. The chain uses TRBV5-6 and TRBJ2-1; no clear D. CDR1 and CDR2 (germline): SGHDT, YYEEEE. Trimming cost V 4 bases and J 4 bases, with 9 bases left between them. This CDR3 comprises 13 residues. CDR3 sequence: CASSIQFYNEQFF. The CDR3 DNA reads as TGTGCCAGCAGCATACAGTTTTACAATGAGCAGTTCTTC.

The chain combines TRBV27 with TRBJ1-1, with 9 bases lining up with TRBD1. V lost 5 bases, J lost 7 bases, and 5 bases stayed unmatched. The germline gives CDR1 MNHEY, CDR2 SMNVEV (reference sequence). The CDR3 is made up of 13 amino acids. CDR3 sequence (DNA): TGTGCCAGCAGTCGGGGGACAGGGAATGAAGCTTTCTTT. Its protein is CASSRGTGNEAFF.

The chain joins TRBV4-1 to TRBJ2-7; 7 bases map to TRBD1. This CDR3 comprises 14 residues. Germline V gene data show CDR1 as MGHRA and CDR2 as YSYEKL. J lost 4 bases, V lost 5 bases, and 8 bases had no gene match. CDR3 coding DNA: TGCGCCAGCAGCGCTCGGGACAGACCTTACGAGCAGTACTTC. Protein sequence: CASSARDRPYEQYF.

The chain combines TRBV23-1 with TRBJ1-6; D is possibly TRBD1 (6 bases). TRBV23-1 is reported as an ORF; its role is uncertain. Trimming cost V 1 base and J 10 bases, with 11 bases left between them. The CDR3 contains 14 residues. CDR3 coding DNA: TGCGCCAGCAGTCAATACAGGGTGGGATCACCCCTCCACTTT. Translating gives CASSQYRVGSPLHF.

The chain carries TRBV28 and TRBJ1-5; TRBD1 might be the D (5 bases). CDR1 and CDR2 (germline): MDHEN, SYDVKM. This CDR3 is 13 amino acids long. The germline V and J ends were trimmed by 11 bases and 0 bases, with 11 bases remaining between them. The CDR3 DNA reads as TGTGCCTCGGACACAAATAGCAATCAGCCCCAGCATTTT. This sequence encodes CASDTNSNQPQHF. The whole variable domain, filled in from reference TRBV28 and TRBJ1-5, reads DVKVTQSSRYLVKRTGEKVFLECVQDMDHENMFWYRQDPGLGLRLIYFSYDVKMKEKGDIPEGYSVSREKKERFSLILESASTNQTSMYLCASDTNSNQPQHFGDGTRLSIL.

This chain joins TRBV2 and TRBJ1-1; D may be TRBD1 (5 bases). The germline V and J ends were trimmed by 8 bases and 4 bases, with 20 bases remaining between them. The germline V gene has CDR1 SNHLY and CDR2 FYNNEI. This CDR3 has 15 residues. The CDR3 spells CASAPPWQGGTEAFF. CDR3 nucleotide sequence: TGTGCCAGCGCTCCCCCCTGGCAGGGAGGCACTGAAGCTTTCTTT.

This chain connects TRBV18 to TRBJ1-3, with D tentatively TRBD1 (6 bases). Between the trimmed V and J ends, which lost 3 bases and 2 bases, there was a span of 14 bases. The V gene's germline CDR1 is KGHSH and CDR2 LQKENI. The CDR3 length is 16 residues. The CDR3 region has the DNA TGTGCCAGCTCACCTTATTCAGGGGTAGCTGGAAACACCATATATTTT. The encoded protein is CASSPYSGVAGNTIYF.

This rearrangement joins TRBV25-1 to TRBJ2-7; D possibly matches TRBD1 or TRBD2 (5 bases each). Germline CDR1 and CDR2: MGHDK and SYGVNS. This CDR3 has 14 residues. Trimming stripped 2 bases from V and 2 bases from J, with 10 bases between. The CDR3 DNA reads TGTGCCAGCAGTGAAGAGGGGCCGACCTACGAGCAGTACTTC. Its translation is CASSEEGPTYEQYF.

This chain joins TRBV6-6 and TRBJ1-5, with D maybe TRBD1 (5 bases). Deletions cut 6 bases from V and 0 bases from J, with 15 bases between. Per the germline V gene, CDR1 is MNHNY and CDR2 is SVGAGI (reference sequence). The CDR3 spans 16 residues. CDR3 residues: CASSSRDGNSNQPQHF. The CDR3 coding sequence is TGTGCCAGCAGCAGCCGGGACGGTAATAGCAATCAGCCCCAGCATTTT.